The 6 T cell receptor beta chains in this list originate from one sample, sequenced in a study of early stage breast cancer tumors. The table came from immunoSEQ multiplex PCR; TCRdb's copy has only in-frame clones and leaves some out. The data contain 69,000 or so clones, around 80% of them singletons. Sequenced input: blood. Source of these receptors: a person aged 35-50 years with breast cancer.

This chain joins TRBV7-9 and TRBJ1-4; a weak D match, TRBD1 (5 bases). The CDR3 is 14 residues long. V was clipped by 1 base and J by 8 bases, with 11 bases between them. CDR1 and CDR2 (germline): SEHNR, FQNEAQ (reference sequence). The CDR3 region is CASSLGDRLEKLFF. The CDR3 nucleotides are TGTGCCAGCAGCTTAGGGGACCGATTAGAAAAACTGTTTTTT.

The CDR3 region has the DNA TGTGCCTGGACGACTAGCGGGAGATCAGAGACCCAGTACTTC. Protein: CAWTTSGRSETQYF. The chain employs TRBV30 and TRBJ2-5; 12 positions match TRBD2. V lost 4 bases to trimming and J lost 4 bases; unmatched junction nucleotides: 4. This CDR3 has 14 amino acids. The germline gives CDR1 GTSNPN, CDR2 SVGIG (reference sequence). Full variable domain (outside the CDR3, taken from reference TRBV30 and TRBJ2-5): SQTIHQWPATLVQPVGSPLSLECTVEGTSNPNLYWYRQAAGRGLQLLFYSVGIGQISSEVPQNLSASRPQDRQFILSSKKLLLSDSGFYLCAWTTSGRSETQYFGPGTRLLVL.

V gene TRBV18 combines with J gene TRBJ2-7; D not resolved. CDR1 is KGHSH, CDR2 LQKENI, per germline. This CDR3 spans 16 amino acids. V was clipped by 3 bases and J by 2 bases, with 17 bases between them. CDR3 sequence (DNA): TGTGCCAGCTCACCCTTCGCGAGGCAGGTCACCTACGAGCAGTACTTC. Translation: CASSPFARQVTYEQYF.

The chain has TRBV11-2 and TRBJ2-1; D possibly corresponds to TRBD2 (6 bases). CDR1 and CDR2 from the germline V gene are SGHAT and FQNNGV. Trimming took 2 bases from V and 3 from J, leaving 11 bases between them. This CDR3 is 15 amino acids long. This CDR3 reads CASSLRSSVYNEQFF. CDR3 sequence (DNA): TGTGCCAGCAGCTTAAGGTCTAGCGTCTACAATGAGCAGTTCTTC.

The rearrangement uses TRBV7-9 and TRBJ2-7; the match to TRBD1 covers 9 bases. J gave up 3 bases and V 3 bases, and 12 bases lay outside the gene matches. CDR1 SEHNR and CDR2 FQNEAQ come from the germline V gene (reference sequence). The CDR3 has 17 residues. The CDR3: CASSLTGTGLRLYEQYF. As DNA, the CDR3 is TGTGCCAGCAGCTTGACCGGGACAGGGTTGAGACTCTACGAGCAGTACTTC.

The V gene is TRBV9, the J gene TRBJ1-2; no clear D. Germline V gene data show CDR1 as SGDLS and CDR2 as YYNGEE. V was clipped by 5 bases and J by 4 bases, with 12 bases between them. The CDR3 spans 13 residues. In nucleotides, the CDR3 is TGTGCCAGCAGACCTGGTGGGAGCTATGGCTACACCTTC. This codes for CASRPGGSYGYTF.